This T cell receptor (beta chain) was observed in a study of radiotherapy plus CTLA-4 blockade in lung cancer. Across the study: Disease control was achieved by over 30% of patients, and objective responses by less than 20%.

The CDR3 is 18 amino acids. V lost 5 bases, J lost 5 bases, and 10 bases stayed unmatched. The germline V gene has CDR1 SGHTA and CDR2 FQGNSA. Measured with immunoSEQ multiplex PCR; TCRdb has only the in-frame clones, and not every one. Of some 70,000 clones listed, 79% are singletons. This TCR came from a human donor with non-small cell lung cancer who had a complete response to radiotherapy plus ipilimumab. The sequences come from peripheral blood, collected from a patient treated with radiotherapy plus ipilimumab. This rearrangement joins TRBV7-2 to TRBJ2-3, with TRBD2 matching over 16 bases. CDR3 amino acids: CASSTPGTSGGARDTQYF. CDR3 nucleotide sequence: TGTGCCAGCAGCACCCCCGGGACTAGCGGGGGGGCCAGAGATACGCAGTATTTT.